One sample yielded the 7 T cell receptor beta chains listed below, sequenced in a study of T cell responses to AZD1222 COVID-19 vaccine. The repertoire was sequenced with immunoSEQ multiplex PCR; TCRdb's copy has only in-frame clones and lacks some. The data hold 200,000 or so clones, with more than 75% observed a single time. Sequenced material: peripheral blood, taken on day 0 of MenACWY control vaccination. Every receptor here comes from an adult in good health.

CDR3 in amino acids: CASSQTSGGAKNIQYF. The CDR3 DNA is TGTGCCAGCAGCCAAACTAGCGGGGGAGCCAAAAACATTCAGTACTTC. This rearrangement joins TRBV5-6 to TRBJ2-4, with 11 positions matching TRBD2. V lost 4 bases, J lost 0 bases, and 3 bases stayed unmatched. The germline V gene encodes CDR1 SGHDT and CDR2 YYEEEE. The CDR3 has 16 residues.

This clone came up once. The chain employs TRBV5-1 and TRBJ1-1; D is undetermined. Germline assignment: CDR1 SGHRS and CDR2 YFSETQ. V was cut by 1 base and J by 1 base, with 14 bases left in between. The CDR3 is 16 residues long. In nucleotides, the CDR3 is TGCGCCAGCAGCTTGTCCCAGTCGAGCGGGAACACTGAAGCTTTCTTT. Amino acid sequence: CASSLSQSSGNTEAFF.

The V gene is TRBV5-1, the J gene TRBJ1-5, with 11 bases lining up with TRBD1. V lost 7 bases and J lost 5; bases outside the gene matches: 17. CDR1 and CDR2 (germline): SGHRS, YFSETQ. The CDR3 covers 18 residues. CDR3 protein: CASLLTAGDRGIYQPQHF. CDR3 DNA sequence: TGCGCCAGCCTTCTCACAGCCGGGGACAGGGGGATCTATCAGCCCCAGCATTTT.

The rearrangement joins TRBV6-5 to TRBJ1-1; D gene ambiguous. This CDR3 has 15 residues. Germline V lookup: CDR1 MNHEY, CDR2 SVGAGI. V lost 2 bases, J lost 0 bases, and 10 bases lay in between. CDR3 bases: TGTGCCAGCAGTTACACCGGCAGCTTGAACACTGAAGCTTTCTTT. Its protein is CASSYTGSLNTEAFF.

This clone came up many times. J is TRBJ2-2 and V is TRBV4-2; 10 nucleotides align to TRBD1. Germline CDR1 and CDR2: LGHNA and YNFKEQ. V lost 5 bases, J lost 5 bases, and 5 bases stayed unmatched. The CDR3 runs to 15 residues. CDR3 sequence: CASSSRDRGTGELFF. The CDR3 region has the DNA TGTGCCAGCAGCAGCCGGGACAGGGGTACCGGGGAGCTGTTTTTT.

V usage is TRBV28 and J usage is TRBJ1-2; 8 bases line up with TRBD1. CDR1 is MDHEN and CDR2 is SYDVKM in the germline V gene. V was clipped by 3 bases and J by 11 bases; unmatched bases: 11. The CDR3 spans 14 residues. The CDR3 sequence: CASSLTGTGSMYTF. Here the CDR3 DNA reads TGTGCCAGCAGTTTGACCGGGACAGGATCAATGTACACCTTC.

CDR3 loop: CASSLRNREYRTQPQHF. Here the CDR3 DNA reads TGTGCCAGCAGTTTGCGTAACAGGGAGTATCGAACTCAGCCCCAGCATTTT. The chain is built from TRBV28 and TRBJ1-5, with D maybe TRBD1 (6 bases). The CDR3 extends over 17 amino acids. V was cut by 3 bases and J by 6 bases, with 21 bases left in between. Germline CDR1 is MDHEN and CDR2 is SYDVKM.